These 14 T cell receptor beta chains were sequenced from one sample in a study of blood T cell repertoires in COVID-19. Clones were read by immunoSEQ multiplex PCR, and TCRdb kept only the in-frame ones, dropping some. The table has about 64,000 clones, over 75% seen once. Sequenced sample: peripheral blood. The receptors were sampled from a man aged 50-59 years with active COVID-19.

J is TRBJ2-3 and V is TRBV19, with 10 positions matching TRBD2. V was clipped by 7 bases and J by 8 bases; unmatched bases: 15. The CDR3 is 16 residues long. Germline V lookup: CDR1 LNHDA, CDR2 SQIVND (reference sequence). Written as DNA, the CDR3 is TGTGCCAGTACCCCTGAGCGGGAGGGCCGGGTGTCTACGCAGTATTTT. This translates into CASTPEREGRVSTQYF.

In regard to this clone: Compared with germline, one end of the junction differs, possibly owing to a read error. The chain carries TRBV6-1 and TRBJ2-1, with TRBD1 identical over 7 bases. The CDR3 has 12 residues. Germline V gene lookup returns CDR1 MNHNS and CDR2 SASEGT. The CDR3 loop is CASREAARGWFF. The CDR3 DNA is TGTGCCAGCAGAGAAGCCGCCAGGGGGTGGTTCTTC.

CDR3 bases: TGCGCCAGCAGCCAAGACCCCTTACTAGCGGGGGATAACACCGGGGAGCTGTTTTTT. Its translation: CASSQDPLLAGDNTGELFF. The J gene is TRBJ2-2, the V gene TRBV4-1; 11 bases map to TRBD2. This CDR3 comprises 19 residues. Germline assignment: CDR1 MGHRA and CDR2 YSYEKL. Germline trimming cut 0 bases from V and 2 bases from J; bases unmatched to any gene: 8.

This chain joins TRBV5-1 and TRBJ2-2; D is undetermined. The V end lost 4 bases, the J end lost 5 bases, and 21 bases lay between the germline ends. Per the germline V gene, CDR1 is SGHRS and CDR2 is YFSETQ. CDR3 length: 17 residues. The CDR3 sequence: CASSPSPALLRTGELFF. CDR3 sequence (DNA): TGCGCCAGCAGCCCCAGTCCAGCCCTGTTGAGGACCGGGGAGCTGTTTTTT.

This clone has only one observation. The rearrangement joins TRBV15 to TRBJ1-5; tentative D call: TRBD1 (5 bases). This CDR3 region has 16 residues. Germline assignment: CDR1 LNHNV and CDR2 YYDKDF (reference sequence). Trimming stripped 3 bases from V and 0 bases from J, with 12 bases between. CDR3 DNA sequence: TGTGCCACCAGCAGTCCCGACAGATATAGCAATCAGCCCCAGCATTTT. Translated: CATSSPDRYSNQPQHF.

The CDR3 DNA reads as TGTGCCAGCAGTGTAGAATCTGGAGGAGGTGAGCAGTTCTTC. Translation: CASSVESGGGEQFF. The chain employs TRBV6-4 and TRBJ2-1, with a weak D call TRBD2 (5 bases). Germline V gives CDR1 MRHNA, CDR2 SNTAGT. The germline V and J ends were trimmed by 4 bases and 9 bases, with 16 bases remaining between them. The CDR3 spans 14 residues.

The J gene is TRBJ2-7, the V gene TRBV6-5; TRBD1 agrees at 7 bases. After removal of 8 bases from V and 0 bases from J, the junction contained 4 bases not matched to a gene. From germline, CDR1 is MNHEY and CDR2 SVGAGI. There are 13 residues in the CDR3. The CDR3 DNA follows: TGTGCCAGCCGCCGGGACAGCTCCTACGAGCAGTACTTC. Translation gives CASRRDSSYEQYF.

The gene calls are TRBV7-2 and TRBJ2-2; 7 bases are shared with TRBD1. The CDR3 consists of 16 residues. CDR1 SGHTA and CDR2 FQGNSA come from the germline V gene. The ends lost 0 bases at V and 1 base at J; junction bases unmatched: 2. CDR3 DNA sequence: TGTGCCAGCAGCTTAGCTGGGACAGAGAACACCGGGGAGCTGTTTTTT. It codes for CASSLAGTENTGELFF. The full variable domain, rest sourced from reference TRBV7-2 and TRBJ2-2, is GAGVSQSPSNKVTEKGKDVELRCDPISGHTALYWYRQSLGQGLEFLIYFQGNSAPDKSGLPSDRFSAERTGGSVSTLTIQRTQQEDSAVYLCASSLAGTENTGELFFGEGSRLTVL.

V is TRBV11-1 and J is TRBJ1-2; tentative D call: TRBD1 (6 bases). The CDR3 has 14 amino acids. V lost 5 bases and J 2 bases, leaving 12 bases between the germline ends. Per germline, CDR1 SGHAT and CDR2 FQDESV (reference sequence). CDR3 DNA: TGTGCCAGCAGCCCGGACAGAGGAAACTATGGCTACACCTTC. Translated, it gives CASSPDRGNYGYTF.

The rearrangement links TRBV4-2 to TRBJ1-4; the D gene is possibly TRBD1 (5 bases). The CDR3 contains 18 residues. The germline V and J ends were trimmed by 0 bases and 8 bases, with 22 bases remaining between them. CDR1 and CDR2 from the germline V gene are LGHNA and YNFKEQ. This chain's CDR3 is CASSQELPRSGRREKLFF. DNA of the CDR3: TGTGCCAGCAGCCAAGAGCTGCCCAGGTCAGGGCGTCGGGAAAAACTGTTTTTT.

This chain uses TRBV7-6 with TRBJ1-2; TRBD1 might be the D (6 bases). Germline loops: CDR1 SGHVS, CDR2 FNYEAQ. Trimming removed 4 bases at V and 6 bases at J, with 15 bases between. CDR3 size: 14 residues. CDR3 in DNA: TGTGCCAGCAGCTCCACGACGGGGGGCCATGGCTACACCTTC. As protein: CASSSTTGGHGYTF.

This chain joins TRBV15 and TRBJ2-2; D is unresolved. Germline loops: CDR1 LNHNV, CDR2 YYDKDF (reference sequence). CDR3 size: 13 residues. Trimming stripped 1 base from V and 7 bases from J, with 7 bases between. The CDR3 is CATSRVPSGELFF. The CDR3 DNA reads TGTGCCACCAGCAGAGTACCTAGCGGGGAGCTGTTTTTT. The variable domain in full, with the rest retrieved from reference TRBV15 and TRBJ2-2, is DAMVIQNPRYQVTQFGKPVTLSCSQTLNHNVMYWYQQKSSQAPKLLFHYYDKDFNNEADTPDNFQSRRPNTSFCFLDIRSPGLGDTAMYLCATSRVPSGELFFGEGSRLTVL.

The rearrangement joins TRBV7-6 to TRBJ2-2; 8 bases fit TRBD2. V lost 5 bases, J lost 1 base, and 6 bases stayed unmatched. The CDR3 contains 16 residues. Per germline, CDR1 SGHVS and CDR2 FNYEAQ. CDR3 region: CASSRAGGENTGELFF. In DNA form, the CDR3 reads TGTGCCAGCAGCCGAGCCGGGGGGGAGAACACCGGGGAGCTGTTTTTT.

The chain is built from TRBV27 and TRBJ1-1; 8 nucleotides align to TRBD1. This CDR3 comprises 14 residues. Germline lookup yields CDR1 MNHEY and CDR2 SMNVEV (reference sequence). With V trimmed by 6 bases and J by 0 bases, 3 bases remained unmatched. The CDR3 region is CASSRDRLNTEAFF. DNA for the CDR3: TGTGCCAGCAGCCGGGACAGGTTGAACACTGAAGCTTTCTTT.